The 2 T cell receptor beta chains reported below all come from one sample, sequenced in a study of blood T cell repertoires in COVID-19. The table came from immunoSEQ multiplex PCR; TCRdb's copy has only in-frame clones and leaves some out. The sample has approximately 150,000 clones, around 80% seen once. Sequencing was carried out using PBMCs or T cells enriched from blood (not recorded which). Receptors originate from a man aged 35 to 55 who had recovered from COVID-19.

The chain couples TRBV6-4 to TRBJ2-1; 12 bases align to TRBD2. Trimming cost V 4 bases and J 8 bases; bases outside gene matches: 6. The CDR3 totals 15 residues. Germline-derived CDR1 and CDR2 are MRHNA and SNTAGT. The CDR3 protein is CASSVKTSGGHEQFF. The CDR3 DNA is TGTGCCAGCAGTGTTAAGACTAGCGGGGGACATGAGCAGTTCTTC.

In this sample, this clone turned up a few times. Distinct nucleotide sequences in the sample also encode this CDR3. The V gene is TRBV3-1 (or the pseudogene TRBV3-2), the J gene TRBJ1-1; D is unclear. Trimming left V 0 bases short and J 6 bases short, with 8 bases between. The length of the CDR3 is 13 residues. Germline lookup yields CDR1 LGHDT and CDR2 YNNKEL (reference sequence). CDR3 region: CASSQEGRAEAFF. CDR3 nucleotide sequence: TGTGCCAGCAGCCAAGAAGGGCGGGCTGAAGCTTTCTTT.